A selection of T cell receptor beta chains follows, all from one sample in a study of T cells in Graves' hyperthyroidism and ophthalmopathy. TCRdb re-called the multiplex PCR reads with MiXCR, one entry per CDR3 protein. The sample has about 560,000 distinct CDR3 sequences; 15% to 18% are singletons. Sequencing was carried out using blood. The receptors derive from a young woman with Graves' hyperthyroidism. Both conserved end residues are trimmed from each CDR3. For some rows the clone size is stated as once, few or many, or as a class when expanded; others skip it.

CDR3 | size | J | V
SARDWQRDPYYEQY | few | TRBJ2-7 | TRBV20-1
AWSVMGREQF | many | TRBJ2-1 | TRBV30
ASSYRHGLTEQY | - | TRBJ2-7 | TRBV6-1
ASRVYRNTGELF | - | TRBJ2-2 | TRBV27
SVNTGFPYEQY | - | TRBJ2-7 | TRBV29-1
ASSWGRTGGAGTEAF | many | TRBJ1-1 | TRBV5-1
SARDSLGLSTNEKLF | few | TRBJ1-4 | TRBV20-1
ASRGQGFQETQY | many | TRBJ2-5 | TRBV28
ASSTGTLYNEQF | many | TRBJ2-1 | TRBV5-1
ASSVAGESYEQY | many | TRBJ2-7 | TRBV28
ASSSIAGGVDEQY | many | TRBJ2-7 | TRBV7-3
ASSPLQLGYT | many | TRBJ1-2 | TRBV18
SASWDRGHEQF | many | TRBJ2-1 | TRBV20-1
ASSRGPGTPKRGDTQY | many | TRBJ2-3 | TRBV16
ASSLDKQYT | few | TRBJ1-2 | TRBV7-9
ASSLRTGGSYEQY | - | TRBJ2-7 | TRBV19